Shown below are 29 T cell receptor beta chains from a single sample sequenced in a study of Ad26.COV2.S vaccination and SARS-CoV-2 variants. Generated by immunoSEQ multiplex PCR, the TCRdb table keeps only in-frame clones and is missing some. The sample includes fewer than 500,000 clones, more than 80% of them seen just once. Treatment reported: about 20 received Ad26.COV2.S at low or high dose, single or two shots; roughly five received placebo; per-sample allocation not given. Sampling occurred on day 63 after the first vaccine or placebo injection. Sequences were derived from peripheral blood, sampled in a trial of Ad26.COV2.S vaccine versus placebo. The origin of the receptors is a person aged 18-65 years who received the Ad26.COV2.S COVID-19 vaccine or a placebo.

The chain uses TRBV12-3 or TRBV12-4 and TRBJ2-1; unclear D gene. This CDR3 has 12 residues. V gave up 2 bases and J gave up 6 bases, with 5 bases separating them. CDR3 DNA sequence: TGTGCCAGCAGTTTAATTACCAATGAGCAGTTCTTC. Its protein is CASSLITNEQFF.

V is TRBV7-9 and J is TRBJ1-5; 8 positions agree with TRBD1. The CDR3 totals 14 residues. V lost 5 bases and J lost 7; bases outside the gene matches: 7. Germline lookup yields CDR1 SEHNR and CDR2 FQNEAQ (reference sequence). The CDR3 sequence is CASSVGTGSQPQHF. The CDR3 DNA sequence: TGTGCCAGCAGCGTAGGGACAGGTAGCCAGCCCCAGCATTTT.

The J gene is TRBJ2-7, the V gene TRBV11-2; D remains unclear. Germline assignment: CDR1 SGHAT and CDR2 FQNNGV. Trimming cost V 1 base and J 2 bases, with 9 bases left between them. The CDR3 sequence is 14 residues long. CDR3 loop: CASSLAGRTYEQYF. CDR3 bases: TGTGCCAGCAGCTTAGCTGGCCGTACCTACGAGCAGTACTTC.

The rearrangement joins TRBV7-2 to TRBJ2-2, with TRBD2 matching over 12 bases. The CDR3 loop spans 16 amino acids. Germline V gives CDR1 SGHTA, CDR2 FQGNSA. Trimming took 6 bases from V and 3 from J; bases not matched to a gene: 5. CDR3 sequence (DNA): TGTGCCAGCAGGGACGGACTAGCGGGATACACCGGGGAGCTGTTTTTT. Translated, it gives CASRDGLAGYTGELFF.

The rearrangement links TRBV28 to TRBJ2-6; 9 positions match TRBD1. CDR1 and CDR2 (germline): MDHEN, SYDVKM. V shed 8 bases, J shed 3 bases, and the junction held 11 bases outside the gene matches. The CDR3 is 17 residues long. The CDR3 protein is CASGEQGAYDGANVLTF. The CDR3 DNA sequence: TGTGCCAGCGGGGAACAGGGGGCGTATGATGGGGCCAACGTCCTGACTTTC.

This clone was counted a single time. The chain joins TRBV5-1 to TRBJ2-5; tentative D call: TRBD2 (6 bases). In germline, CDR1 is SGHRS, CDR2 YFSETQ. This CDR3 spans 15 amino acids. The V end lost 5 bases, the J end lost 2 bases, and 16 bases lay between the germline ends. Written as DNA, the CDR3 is TGCGCCAGCAGGGAGGGGCCAACCAAGCAAGAGACCCAGTACTTC. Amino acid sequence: CASREGPTKQETQYF.

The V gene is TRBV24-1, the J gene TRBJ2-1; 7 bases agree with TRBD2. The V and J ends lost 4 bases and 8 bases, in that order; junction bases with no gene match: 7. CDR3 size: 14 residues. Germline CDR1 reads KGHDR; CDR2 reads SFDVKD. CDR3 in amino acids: CATSDYRGGDEQFF. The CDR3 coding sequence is TGTGCCACCAGTGACTACCGCGGGGGTGATGAGCAGTTCTTC.

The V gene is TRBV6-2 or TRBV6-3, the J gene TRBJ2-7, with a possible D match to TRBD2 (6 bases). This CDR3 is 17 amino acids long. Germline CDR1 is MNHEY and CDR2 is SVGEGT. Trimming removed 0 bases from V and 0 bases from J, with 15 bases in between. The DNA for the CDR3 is TGTGCCAGCAGTTACTCGTCATGGACCGGGAGCTCCTACGAGCAGTACTTC. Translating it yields CASSYSSWTGSSYEQYF.

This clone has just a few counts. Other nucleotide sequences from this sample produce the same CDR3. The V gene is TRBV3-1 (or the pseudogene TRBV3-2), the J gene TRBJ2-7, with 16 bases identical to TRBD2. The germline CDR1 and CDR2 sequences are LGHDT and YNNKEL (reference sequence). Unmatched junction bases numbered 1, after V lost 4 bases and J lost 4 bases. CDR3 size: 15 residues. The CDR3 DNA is TGTGCCAGCAGCCCGGGACTAGCGGGAGGGTACGAGCAGTACTTC. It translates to CASSPGLAGGYEQYF.

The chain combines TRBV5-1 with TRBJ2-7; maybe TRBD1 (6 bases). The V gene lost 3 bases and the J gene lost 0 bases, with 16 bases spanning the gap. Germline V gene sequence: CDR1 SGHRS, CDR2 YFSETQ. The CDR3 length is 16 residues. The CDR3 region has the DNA TGCGCCAGCAGCTGGGCAAGGACAGTCAGCTCCTACGAGCAGTACTTC. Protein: CASSWARTVSSYEQYF.

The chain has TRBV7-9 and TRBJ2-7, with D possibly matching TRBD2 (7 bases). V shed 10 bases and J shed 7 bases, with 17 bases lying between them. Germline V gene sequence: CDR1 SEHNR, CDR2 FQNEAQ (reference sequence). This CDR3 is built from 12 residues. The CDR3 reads CATNRAGEEQYF. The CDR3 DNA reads TGTGCCACCAACAGGGCGGGAGAAGAGCAGTACTTC.

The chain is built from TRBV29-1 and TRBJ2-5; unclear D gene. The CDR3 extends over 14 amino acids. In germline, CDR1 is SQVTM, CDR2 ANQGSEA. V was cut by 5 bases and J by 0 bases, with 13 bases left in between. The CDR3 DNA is TGCAGCGTTCCCCGCAGGACGGACCAAGAGACCCAGTACTTC. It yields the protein CSVPRRTDQETQYF.

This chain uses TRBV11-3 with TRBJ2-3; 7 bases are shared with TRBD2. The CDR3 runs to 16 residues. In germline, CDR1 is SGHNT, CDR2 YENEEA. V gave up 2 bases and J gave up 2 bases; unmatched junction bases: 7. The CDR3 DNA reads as TGTGCCAGCAGCTTAAACGGCGGGAGTAACACAGATACGCAGTATTTT. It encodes CASSLNGGSNTDTQYF.

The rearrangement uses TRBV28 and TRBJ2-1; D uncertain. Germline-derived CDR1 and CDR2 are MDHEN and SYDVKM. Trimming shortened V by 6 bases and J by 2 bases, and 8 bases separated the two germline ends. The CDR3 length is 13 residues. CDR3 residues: CASSPRAYNEQFF. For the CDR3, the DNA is TGTGCCAGCAGCCCCCGGGCCTACAATGAGCAGTTCTTC.

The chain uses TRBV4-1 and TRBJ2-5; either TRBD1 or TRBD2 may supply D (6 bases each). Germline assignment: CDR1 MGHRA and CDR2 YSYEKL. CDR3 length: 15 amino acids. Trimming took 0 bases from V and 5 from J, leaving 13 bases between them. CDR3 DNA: TGCGCCAGCAGCCAAGATTGGGGGGCGGGCGAGACCCAGTACTTC. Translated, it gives CASSQDWGAGETQYF.

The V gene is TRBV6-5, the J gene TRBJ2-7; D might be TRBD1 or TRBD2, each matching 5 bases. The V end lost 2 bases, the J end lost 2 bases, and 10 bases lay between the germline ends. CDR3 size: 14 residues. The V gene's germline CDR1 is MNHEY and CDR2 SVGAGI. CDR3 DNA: TGTGCCAGCAGTTACGGGGGATCTACCTACGAGCAGTACTTC. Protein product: CASSYGGSTYEQYF.

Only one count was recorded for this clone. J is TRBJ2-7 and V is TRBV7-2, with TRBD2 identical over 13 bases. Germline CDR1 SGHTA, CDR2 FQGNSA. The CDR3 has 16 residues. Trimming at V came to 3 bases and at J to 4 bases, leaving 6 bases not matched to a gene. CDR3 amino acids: CASSFGLAGENYEQYF. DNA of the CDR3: TGTGCCAGCAGCTTCGGACTAGCGGGGGAAAATTACGAGCAGTACTTC.

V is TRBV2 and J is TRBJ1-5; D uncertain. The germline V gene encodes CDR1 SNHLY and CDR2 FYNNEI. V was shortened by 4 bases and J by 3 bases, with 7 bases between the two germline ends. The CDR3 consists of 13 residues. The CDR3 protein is CASSVGNNQPQHF. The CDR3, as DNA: TGTGCCAGCAGTGTCGGGAACAATCAGCCCCAGCATTTT.

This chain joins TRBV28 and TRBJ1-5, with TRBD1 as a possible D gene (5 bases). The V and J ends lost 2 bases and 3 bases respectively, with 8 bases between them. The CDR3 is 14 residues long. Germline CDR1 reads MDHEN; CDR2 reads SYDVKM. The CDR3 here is CASSLGALNQPQHF. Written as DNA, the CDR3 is TGTGCCAGCAGTTTAGGGGCCCTCAATCAGCCCCAGCATTTT.

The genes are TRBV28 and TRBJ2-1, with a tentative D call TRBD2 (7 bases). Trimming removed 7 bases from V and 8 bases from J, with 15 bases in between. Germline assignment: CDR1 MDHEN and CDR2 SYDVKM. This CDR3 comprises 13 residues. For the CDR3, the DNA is TGTGCCAGCATAGGGGGAGGGTGGTATGAGCAGTTCTTC. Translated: CASIGGGWYEQFF. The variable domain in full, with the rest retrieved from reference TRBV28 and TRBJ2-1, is DVKVTQSSRYLVKRTGEKVFLECVQDMDHENMFWYRQDPGLGLRLIYFSYDVKMKEKGDIPEGYSVSREKKERFSLILESASTNQTSMYLCASIGGGWYEQFFGPGTRLTVL.

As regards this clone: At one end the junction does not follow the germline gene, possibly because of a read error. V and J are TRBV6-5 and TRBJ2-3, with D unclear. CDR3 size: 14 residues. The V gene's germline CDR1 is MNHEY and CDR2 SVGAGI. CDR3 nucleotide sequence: TGTGTCAGCAGTTACAGATCTAACACAGATACGCAGTATTTT. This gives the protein CVSSYRSNTDTQYF.

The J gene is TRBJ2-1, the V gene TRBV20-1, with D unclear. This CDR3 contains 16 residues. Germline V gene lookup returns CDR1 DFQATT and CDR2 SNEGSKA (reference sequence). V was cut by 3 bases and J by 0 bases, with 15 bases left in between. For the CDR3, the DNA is TGCAGTGCTAGTCATATTGGTCCTAGCTCCTACAATGAGCAGTTCTTC. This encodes CSASHIGPSSYNEQFF.

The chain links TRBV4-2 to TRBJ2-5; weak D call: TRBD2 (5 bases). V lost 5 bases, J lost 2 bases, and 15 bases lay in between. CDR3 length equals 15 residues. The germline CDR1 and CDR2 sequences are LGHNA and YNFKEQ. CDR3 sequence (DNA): TGTGCCAGCAGCTCCTTTAGAGGGAATCAAGAGACCCAGTACTTC. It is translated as CASSSFRGNQETQYF.

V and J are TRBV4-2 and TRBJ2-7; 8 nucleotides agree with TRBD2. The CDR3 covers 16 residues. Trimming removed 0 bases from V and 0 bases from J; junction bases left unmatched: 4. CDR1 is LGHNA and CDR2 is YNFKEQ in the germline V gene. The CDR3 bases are TGTGCCAGCAGCCAAGATTCAAGCGGGAGCTCCTACGAGCAGTACTTC. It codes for CASSQDSSGSSYEQYF.

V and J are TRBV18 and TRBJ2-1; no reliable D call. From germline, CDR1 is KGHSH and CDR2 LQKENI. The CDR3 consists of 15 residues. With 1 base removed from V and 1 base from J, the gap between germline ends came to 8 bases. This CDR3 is CASSPLDGSYNEQFF. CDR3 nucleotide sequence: TGTGCCAGCTCACCACTAGATGGATCCTACAATGAGCAGTTCTTC.

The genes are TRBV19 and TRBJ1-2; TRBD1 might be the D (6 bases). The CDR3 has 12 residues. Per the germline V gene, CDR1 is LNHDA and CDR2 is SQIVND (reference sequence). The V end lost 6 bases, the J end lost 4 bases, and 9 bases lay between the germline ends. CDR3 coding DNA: TGTGCCAGTAGGATGGACAGCTATGGCTACACCTTC. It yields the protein CASRMDSYGYTF.

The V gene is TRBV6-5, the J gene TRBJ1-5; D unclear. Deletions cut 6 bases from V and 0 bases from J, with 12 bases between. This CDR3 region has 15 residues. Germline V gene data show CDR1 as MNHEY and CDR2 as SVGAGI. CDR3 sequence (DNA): TGTGCCAGCAGCAACGGGATACTTAGCAATCAGCCCCAGCATTTT. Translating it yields CASSNGILSNQPQHF.

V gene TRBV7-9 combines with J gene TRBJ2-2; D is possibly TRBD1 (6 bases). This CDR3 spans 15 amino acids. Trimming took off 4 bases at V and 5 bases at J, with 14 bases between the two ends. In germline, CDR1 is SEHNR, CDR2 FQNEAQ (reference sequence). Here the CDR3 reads CASSYWTAGTGELFF. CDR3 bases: TGTGCCAGCAGCTACTGGACAGCCGGGACCGGGGAGCTGTTTTTT.

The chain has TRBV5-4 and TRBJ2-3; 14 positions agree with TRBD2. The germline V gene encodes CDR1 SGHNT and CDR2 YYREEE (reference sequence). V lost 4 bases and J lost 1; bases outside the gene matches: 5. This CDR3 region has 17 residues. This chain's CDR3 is CASSPMGLAGGTDTQYF. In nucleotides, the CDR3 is TGTGCCAGCAGCCCTATGGGACTAGCGGGAGGCACAGATACGCAGTATTTT.